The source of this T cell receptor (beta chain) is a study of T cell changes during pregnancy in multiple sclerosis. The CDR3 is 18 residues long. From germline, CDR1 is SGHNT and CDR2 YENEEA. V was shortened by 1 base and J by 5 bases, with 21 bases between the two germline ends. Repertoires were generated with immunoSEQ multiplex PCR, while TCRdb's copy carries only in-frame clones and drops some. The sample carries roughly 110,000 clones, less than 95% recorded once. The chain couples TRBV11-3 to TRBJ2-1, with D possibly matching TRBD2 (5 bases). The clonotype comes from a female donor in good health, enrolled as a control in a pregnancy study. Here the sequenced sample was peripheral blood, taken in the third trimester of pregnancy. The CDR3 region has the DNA TGTGCCAGCAGCTTAGGGTTTTCTAGGAGGCGTGGGAACAATGAGCAGTTCTTC. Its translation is CASSLGFSRRRGNNEQFF.